The clone carrying this TCR beta chain was observed many times. Its specificity is not known. Library construction for TCR beta used iRepertoire HTBI primers and Arm-PCR of CDR3 regions. Each CDR3 protein is one row after TCRdb ran MiXCR on the multiplex PCR reads. The data contain 200,000 to 250,000 distinct CDR3 sequences, roughly 19% of them singletons. This entry comes from a study of regulatory T cells in long-lasting Graves disease. Study-level findings and limits: Analysis covered peripheral blood alone, not thyroid tissue.

Time point specified: newly diagnosed GD, antithyroid drugs for less than 3 months. From RNA extracted from PBMCs, the TCR library was made. The CDR3 has 15 residues. In germline, CDR1 is MNHEY, CDR2 SVGAGI. V shed 0 bases and J shed 2 bases, with 8 bases lying between them. These data were also filed under a second study, of T cells in Graves' hyperthyroidism and ophthalmopathy. That paper notes: Patients with ophthalmopathy were separated from those with stable hyperthyroidism by a 13 V-J model.

Sequencing was performed on peripheral blood mononuclear cells (PBMCs), taken at new diagnosis, from a patient treated with antithyroid drugs. The sequence derives from a woman in her 30s with Graves disease. The chain links TRBV6-5 to TRBJ2-4; D is tentatively TRBD1 or TRBD2 (5 bases each). CDR3 sequence reads: CASSYSRGSKNIQYF. The CDR3 DNA is TGTGCCAGCAGTTACTCGAGGGGCTCCAAAAACATTCAGTACTTC.